The present T cell receptor (beta chain) was sequenced within a study of CD8+ T cells in alopecia areata. Study-level background: Tofacitinib ran for 6 to 18 months before 6 months off drug. Findings of the study overall: Scalp repertoires also include resident alphabeta T cells from normal skin.

Isolated RNA was reverse transcribed into cDNA used as the sequencing template. Some clones are missing from TCRdb's copy, which holds only in-frame ones; the method was immunoSEQ multiplex PCR. The sample has fewer than 150,000 clones; 45% to 60% are singletons. This clone was picked up a small number of times. Its specificity is unknown. Collected material from alopecia areata patients comprised lesional scalp punch biopsies and peripheral blood. V gave up 7 bases and J gave up 1 base; unmatched junction bases: 4. Germline values: CDR1 SQVTM, CDR2 ANQGSEA. This CDR3 region has 13 residues. The sequence was collected from a human donor with alopecia areata. The V and J genes are TRBV29-1 and TRBJ1-1; TRBD1 matches 9 bases. The sample consisted of CD4+ T cells sorted from blood, taken at week 0. The CDR3 DNA reads as TGCAGCGCGGGGGGACAGGGGAACACTGAAGCTTTCTTT. Translating gives CSAGGQGNTEAFF.